Following are 29 T cell receptor beta chains from one sample sequenced in a study of technical replicates of blood from a few donors. Measured with immunoSEQ multiplex PCR; TCRdb has only the in-frame clones, and not every one. In the table there are about 62,000 clones, over 85% of which are singletons. Sequenced sample: PBMCs. These receptors were taken from a human donor in good health. Some clones in this sample may be carry-over from other donors' samples.

J is TRBJ2-5 and V is TRBV6-6; D unclear. V lost 4 bases, J lost 7 bases, and 13 bases lay in between. CDR3 length: 13 residues. Germline V gene sequence: CDR1 MNHNY, CDR2 SVGAGI (reference sequence). Written as DNA, the CDR3 is TGTGCCAGCAGTTCCTCCGGGTATTCGACCCAGTACTTC. Translating it yields CASSSSGYSTQYF.

The chain links TRBV6-1 to TRBJ2-7; perhaps TRBD2 as D (5 bases). Germline lookup yields CDR1 MNHNS and CDR2 SASEGT. The CDR3 sequence is 15 residues long. V dropped 4 bases and J dropped 4 bases, with 17 bases sitting between them. This CDR3 reads CASSVGLPNRYEQYF. The CDR3 nucleotides are TGTGCCAGCAGTGTCGGACTTCCGAACCGATACGAGCAGTACTTC.

V gene TRBV7-2 combines with J gene TRBJ2-3; 9 nucleotides line up with TRBD2. V gave up 1 base and J gave up 7 bases; unmatched junction bases: 9. This CDR3 region has 16 residues. CDR1 and CDR2 (germline): SGHTA, FQGNSA. The DNA of the CDR3 is TGTGCCAGCAGCTTAGGTGGCGGGGGGGCCCCCCATACGCAGTATTTT. Amino acids: CASSLGGGGAPHTQYF.

The rearrangement links TRBV29-1 to TRBJ2-1; 13 bases line up with TRBD2. The CDR3 consists of 14 residues. The V segment lost 5 bases and the J segment 9 bases; nucleotides outside the gene matches: 7. The germline gives CDR1 SQVTM, CDR2 ANQGSEA. The CDR3 region has the DNA TGCAGCGTTTCCAGGACTAGCGGGAGCTCTGAGCAGTTCTTC. It is translated as CSVSRTSGSSEQFF.

This chain joins TRBV11-2 and TRBJ2-7, with 9 nucleotides matching TRBD1. The germline CDR1 and CDR2 sequences are SGHAT and FQNNGV. The CDR3 runs 14 residues. Trimming at V came to 3 bases and at J to 6 bases, leaving 6 bases not matched to a gene. CDR3 nucleotides: TGTGCCAGCAGCTTCGAGGGACAGGGTTCCGAGCAGTACTTC. It encodes CASSFEGQGSEQYF.

The chain is built from TRBV6-5 and TRBJ2-2, with D uncertain. The CDR3 runs 15 residues. Trimming stripped 0 bases from V and 8 bases from J, with 13 bases between. Per germline, CDR1 MNHEY and CDR2 SVGAGI. The CDR3 region has the DNA TGTGCCAGCAGTTACTCTAGCTTGGGTGGAGGGGAGCTGTTTTTT. Residues: CASSYSSLGGGELFF.

J is TRBJ1-5 and V is TRBV27; TRBD1 agrees at 10 bases. From germline, CDR1 is MNHEY and CDR2 SMNVEV (reference sequence). V was clipped by 5 bases and J by 5 bases; unmatched bases: 6. This CDR3 contains 15 residues. CDR3 in amino acids: CASSPGTGVDQPQHF. CDR3 nucleotide sequence: TGTGCCAGCAGTCCGGGGACAGGGGTGGATCAGCCCCAGCATTTT.

This chain joins TRBV9 and TRBJ2-1, with TRBD2 matching 10 bases. The V and J ends lost 0 bases and 7 bases, in that order; junction bases with no gene match: 7. This CDR3 comprises 16 residues. Germline V CDR1 and CDR2: SGDLS, YYNGEE. The CDR3 loop reads CASSVAGTSGENEQFF. Here the CDR3 DNA reads TGTGCCAGCAGCGTAGCGGGAACTAGCGGGGAGAATGAGCAGTTCTTC.

The chain couples TRBV6-4 to TRBJ1-2, with D unresolved. The germline CDR1 and CDR2 sequences are MRHNA and SNTAGT. This CDR3 is 13 amino acids long. V was pared by 8 bases and J by 6 bases, with 16 bases between. Here the CDR3 reads CASRHDEVDGYTF. DNA of the CDR3: TGTGCCAGCCGTCACGATGAGGTCGATGGCTACACCTTC.

The chain combines TRBV7-6 with TRBJ2-7; 7 nucleotides agree with TRBD2. The CDR3 runs to 14 residues. Germline CDR1 is SGHVS and CDR2 is FNYEAQ. After removal of 6 bases from V and 1 base from J, the junction contained 6 bases not matched to a gene. The CDR3 region is CASSSSGISYEQYF. CDR3 nucleotides: TGTGCCAGCAGTTCCAGCGGGATATCCTACGAGCAGTACTTC.

The chain employs TRBV19 and TRBJ2-7; 7 bases match TRBD1. With V trimmed by 6 bases and J by 2 bases, 4 bases remained unmatched. This CDR3 contains 13 residues. Germline CDR1 is LNHDA and CDR2 is SQIVND (reference sequence). The CDR3 here is CASSTQGPYEQYF. CDR3 DNA: TGTGCCAGTAGCACACAGGGGCCCTACGAGCAGTACTTC. The whole variable domain, remainder taken from reference TRBV19 and TRBJ2-7, is DGGITQSPKYLFRKEGQNVTLSCEQNLNHDAMYWYRQDPGQGLRLIYYSQIVNDFQKGDIAEGYSVSREKKESFPLTVTSAQKNPTAFYLCASSTQGPYEQYFGPGTRLTVT.

The chain links TRBV7-8 to TRBJ2-7; D might be TRBD1 (6 bases). This CDR3 is built from 14 residues. Germline CDR1 reads SGHVS; CDR2 reads FQNEAQ. V was pared by 1 base and J by 7 bases, with 14 bases between. The CDR3 nucleotides read TGTGCCAGCAGCTTAGAGGACAGCCCCTCTGAGCAGTACTTC. This gives the protein CASSLEDSPSEQYF.

The chain links TRBV6-1 to TRBJ2-7, with TRBD1 matching 8 bases. CDR3 length: 15 amino acids. V shed 7 bases, J shed 4 bases, and the junction held 12 bases outside the gene matches. Per the germline V gene, CDR1 is MNHNS and CDR2 is SASEGT. CDR3 nucleotides: TGTGCCAGCAAAACCGGAGGACAGGGTGTGTACGAGCAGTACTTC. Residues: CASKTGGQGVYEQYF.

The genes are TRBV7-2 and TRBJ1-2; D is possibly TRBD1 (6 bases). Trimming shortened V by 5 bases and J by 4 bases, and 14 bases separated the two germline ends. Germline CDR1 reads SGHTA; CDR2 reads FQGNSA. CDR3 length: 14 amino acids. CDR3 nucleotides: TGTGCCAGCAGCCCATTCCAGGGGAGCTATGGCTACACCTTC. This encodes CASSPFQGSYGYTF.

This clone was found once. The chain joins TRBV25-1 to TRBJ2-7, with D possibly matching TRBD1 (6 bases). This CDR3 comprises 15 residues. Trimming stripped 4 bases from V and 2 bases from J, with 15 bases between. Germline loops: CDR1 MGHDK, CDR2 SYGVNS. CDR3 in DNA: TGTGCCAGCAGTGCCACTTCCGGGACAACCTACGAGCAGTACTTC. This sequence encodes CASSATSGTTYEQYF.

V usage is TRBV19 and J usage is TRBJ2-7, with 7 bases that match TRBD1. CDR1 is LNHDA, CDR2 SQIVND, per germline (reference sequence). After removal of 6 bases from V and 2 bases from J, the junction contained 7 bases not matched to a gene. The CDR3 contains 14 residues. As DNA, the CDR3 is TGTGCCAGTAGCAACGACAGGGTTGCCTACGAGCAGTACTTC. This sequence encodes CASSNDRVAYEQYF.

V gene TRBV2 combines with J gene TRBJ1-1; no firm D call. The germline CDR1 and CDR2 sequences are SNHLY and FYNNEI. Deletions cut 6 bases from V and 6 bases from J, with 8 bases between. This CDR3 is built from 11 residues. CDR3 region: CASSLSAEAFF. Written as DNA, the CDR3 is TGTGCCAGCAGCCTTTCCGCTGAAGCTTTCTTT.

V gene TRBV5-8 combines with J gene TRBJ1-5; D may be TRBD1 (5 bases). V was clipped by 0 bases and J by 2 bases, with 18 bases between them. CDR3 length: 18 amino acids. The germline CDR1 and CDR2 sequences are SGHTS and YDEGEE. CDR3 residues: CASSLVVDSLSGNQPQHF. The DNA of the CDR3 is TGTGCCAGCAGCTTGGTGGTCGACAGCCTATCGGGCAATCAGCCCCAGCATTTT.

This chain connects TRBV27 to TRBJ1-6; 8 bases line up with TRBD1. The ends lost 4 bases at V and 4 bases at J; junction bases unmatched: 3. The germline V gene has CDR1 MNHEY and CDR2 SMNVEV (reference sequence). The CDR3 extends over 15 amino acids. CDR3 sequence reads: CASSSDRGYNSPLHF. CDR3 coding DNA: TGTGCCAGCAGTTCAGACAGGGGATATAATTCACCCCTCCACTTT.

On this clone: This sample includes further DNA sequences coding for the same CDR3. J is TRBJ2-1 and V is TRBV5-1; 9 bases fit TRBD2. The V gene end was trimmed by 4 bases and the J gene end by 4 bases; junction bases not matched to a gene: 3. This CDR3 comprises 14 residues. Germline assignment: CDR1 SGHRS and CDR2 YFSETQ. The DNA of the CDR3 is TGCGCCAGCAGCCTTAGCGGGGGATACAATGAGCAGTTCTTC. Translated: CASSLSGGYNEQFF.

The V gene is TRBV7-8, the J gene TRBJ2-3; 10 bases line up with TRBD2. This CDR3 spans 15 amino acids. Germline V gives CDR1 SGHVS, CDR2 FQNEAQ. V dropped 5 bases and J dropped 3; count of bases not matched to a gene: 5. CDR3 DNA sequence: TGTGCCAGCAGCCCTGGGACTAGCGTTACAGATACGCAGTATTTT. Amino acids: CASSPGTSVTDTQYF.

CDR3 loop: CASSLSGQGTTEAFF. CDR3 nucleotide sequence: TGCGCCAGCAGCCTCTCGGGACAGGGGACCACTGAAGCTTTCTTT. The V gene is TRBV5-1, the J gene TRBJ1-1; 10 bases agree with TRBD1. The V and J ends lost 4 bases and 4 bases, in that order; junction bases with no gene match: 7. The CDR3 is made up of 15 amino acids. Germline V gene sequence: CDR1 SGHRS, CDR2 YFSETQ.

The rearrangement joins TRBV29-1 to TRBJ2-1, with D possibly TRBD2 on 5 matching bases. V was clipped by 4 bases and J by 4 bases, with 8 bases between them. From germline, CDR1 is SQVTM and CDR2 ANQGSEA. The CDR3 covers 12 residues. As DNA, the CDR3 is TGCAGCGTTGGGGAGACGTACAATGAGCAGTTCTTC. Protein sequence: CSVGETYNEQFF.

The V gene is TRBV6-5, the J gene TRBJ2-2; D is uncertain. Germline V CDR1 and CDR2: MNHEY, SVGAGI. The V end lost 6 bases, the J end lost 6 bases, and 11 bases lay between the germline ends. The CDR3 is 13 residues long. The CDR3 nucleotides are TGTGCCAGCAGCCGCGTATCCGCCGGGGAGCTGTTTTTT. Residues: CASSRVSAGELFF.

The chain couples TRBV2 to TRBJ1-1; a weak D match, TRBD1 (6 bases). V lost 9 bases and J lost 0, with 11 bases in between. The V gene's germline CDR1 is SNHLY and CDR2 FYNNEI. The CDR3 has 13 amino acids. The CDR3 nucleotides are TGTGCCAGACCGGGACACATGAACACTGAAGCTTTCTTT. As protein: CARPGHMNTEAFF.

The chain uses TRBV7-9 and TRBJ2-3; a possible D gene is TRBD1 (5 bases). CDR3 length equals 15 residues. Germline values: CDR1 SEHNR, CDR2 FQNEAQ (reference sequence). V was clipped by 2 bases and J by 2 bases, with 11 bases between them. The chain's CDR3 is CASSLYQGATDTQYF. The CDR3, as DNA: TGTGCCAGCAGCTTATATCAAGGGGCCACAGATACGCAGTATTTT. Filled out from reference TRBV7-9 and TRBJ2-3, the complete variable domain reads DTGVSQNPRHKITKRGQNVTFRCDPISEHNRLYWYRQTLGQGPEFLTYFQNEAQLEKSRLLSDRFSAERPKGSFSTLEIQRTEQGDSAMYLCASSLYQGATDTQYFGPGTRLTVL.

V is TRBV7-2 and J is TRBJ1-1; D possibly corresponds to TRBD1 (6 bases). Germline V CDR1 and CDR2: SGHTA, FQGNSA. Trimming took off 3 bases at V and 4 bases at J, with 9 bases between the two ends. The CDR3 covers 13 residues. This chain's CDR3 is CASSFPGVTEAFF. CDR3 nucleotides: TGTGCCAGCAGCTTTCCAGGGGTCACTGAAGCTTTCTTT.

The CDR3 coding sequence is TGTGCCAGCAGCTCCCGACAGGGGTCGAACACTGAAGCTTTCTTT. The encoded protein is CASSSRQGSNTEAFF. This rearrangement joins TRBV7-8 to TRBJ1-1; 8 bases agree with TRBD1. V dropped 4 bases and J dropped 1; count of bases not matched to a gene: 5. Germline values: CDR1 SGHVS, CDR2 FQNEAQ. CDR3 length: 15 amino acids.

The chain recombines TRBV7-3 with TRBJ2-3; perhaps TRBD1 as D (6 bases). The V gene's germline CDR1 is SGHTA and CDR2 FQGTGA. The CDR3 sequence is 12 residues long. V was pared by 5 bases and J by 6 bases, with 9 bases between. The CDR3 DNA reads TGTGCCAGCAGCCCCCAGGGGGATACGCAGTATTTT. Translated: CASSPQGDTQYF.